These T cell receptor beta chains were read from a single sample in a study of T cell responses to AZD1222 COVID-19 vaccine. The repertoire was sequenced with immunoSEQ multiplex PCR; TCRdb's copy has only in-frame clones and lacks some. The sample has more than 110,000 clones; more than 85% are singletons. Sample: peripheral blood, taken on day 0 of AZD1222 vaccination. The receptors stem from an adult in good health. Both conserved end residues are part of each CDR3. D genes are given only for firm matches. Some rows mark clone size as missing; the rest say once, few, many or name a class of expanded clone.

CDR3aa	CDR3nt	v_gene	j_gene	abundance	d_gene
CASSKRTGARNTEAFF	TGTGCCAGCAGTAAACGGACAGGGGCCAGGAACACTGAAGCTTTCTTT	TRBV6-2/TRBV6-3	TRBJ1-1	NA	TRBD1
CASSYSGRGNTEAFF	TGTGCCAGCAGTTACTCCGGCAGGGGGAACACTGAAGCTTTCTTT	TRBV6-5	TRBJ1-1	NA	NA
CATSRTGELFF	TGTGCCACGTCGCGGACCGGGGAGCTGTTTTTT	TRBV6-5	TRBJ2-2	NA	NA
CASSQDADLYNEQFF	TGTGCCAGCAGCCAAGATGCGGACTTATACAATGAGCAGTTCTTC	TRBV3-1/TRBV3-2	TRBJ2-1	once	NA
CASSQRQGVDGYTF	TGCGCCAGCAGCCAACGACAGGGCGTCGATGGCTACACCTTC	TRBV4-1	TRBJ1-2	NA	TRBD1
CASSQNLRIYGYTF	TGTGCCAGCAGCCAAAACCTCAGGATCTATGGCTACACCTTC	TRBV6-2/TRBV6-3	TRBJ1-2	NA	NA
CASSLTGGGEKLFF	TGCGCCAGCAGCTTGACAGGGGGAGGTGAAAAACTGTTTTTT	TRBV5-1	TRBJ1-4	NA	TRBD1
CATSSTGGAADTQYF	TGTGCCACCAGCTCGACAGGGGGCGCGGCAGATACGCAGTATTTT	TRBV24-1	TRBJ2-3	NA	TRBD1
CASSQGLRSLGTEAFF	TGCGCCAGCAGCCAAGGGCTACGGTCTCTCGGCACTGAAGCTTTCTTT	TRBV4-1	TRBJ1-1	NA	NA
CASSLVSSRTDTQYF	TGTGCCAGCAGCTTAGTTTCAAGTAGAACAGATACGCAGTATTTT	TRBV7-6	TRBJ2-3	NA	NA
CASSQQTQGAGQETQYF	TGCGCCAGCAGCCAACAAACCCAGGGGGCTGGCCAAGAGACCCAGTACTTC	TRBV4-1	TRBJ2-5	NA	TRBD1
CASSLRSGNSYGYTF	TGTGCCAGCAGCTTACGGTCGGGGAACAGCTATGGCTACACCTTC	TRBV7-2	TRBJ1-2	NA	NA
CASSFIAGEPYNEQFF	TGTGCCAGCAGTTTCATAGCGGGAGAACCCTACAATGAGCAGTTCTTC	TRBV6-2/TRBV6-3	TRBJ2-1	NA	TRBD2
CASSYGVGEGGEAFF	TGTGCCAGCAGTTACGGGGTGGGGGAAGGCGGTGAAGCTTTCTTT	TRBV6-5	TRBJ1-1	NA	NA
CASSPGGSSYDSNQPQHF	TGTGCCAGCTCACCAGGAGGATCCTCCTACGATAGCAATCAGCCCCAGCATTTT	TRBV18	TRBJ1-5	NA	NA
CASSPQEGAGEQYF	TGTGCCAGCTCACCACAGGAAGGGGCGGGAGAGCAGTACTTC	TRBV18	TRBJ2-7	NA	NA
CASSLHPGTILEQYF	TGTGCCAGCAGTCTCCATCCCGGGACTATCCTCGAGCAGTACTTC	TRBV2	TRBJ2-7	NA	TRBD2
CASSAGTAGNTIYF	TGCGCCAGCAGCGCGGGGACAGCCGGAAACACCATATATTTT	TRBV5-1	TRBJ1-3	NA	TRBD1
CASSLLFGTDNEQFF	TGTGCCAGTAGTCTTCTCTTTGGGACGGACAATGAGCAGTTCTTC	TRBV19	TRBJ2-1	NA	NA
CASSPGTGNTEAFF	TGCGCCAGCAGCCCCGGGACGGGCAACACTGAAGCTTTCTTT	TRBV4-1	TRBJ1-1	NA	NA
CASSPGTGVVETQYF	TGTGCCAGCAGTCCCGGGACAGGGGTTGTAGAGACCCAGTACTTC	TRBV28	TRBJ2-5	once	TRBD1
CASSLTGYTEAFF	TGTGCCAGCAGCCTCACAGGGTACACTGAAGCTTTCTTT	TRBV27	TRBJ1-1	NA	NA
CASTPLGILGFQFF	TGTGCCAGCACTCCTTTGGGAATTCTCGGATTTCAGTTCTTC	TRBV2	TRBJ2-1	NA	NA
CASRGLTSEISYGYTF	TGTGCCAGCAGGGGGTTAACATCAGAAATCTCTTATGGCTACACCTTC	TRBV6-6	TRBJ1-2	NA	NA
CAIKDLGLFYGYTF	TGTGCCATCAAAGATTTAGGGCTGTTCTATGGCTACACCTTC	TRBV10-3	TRBJ1-2	NA	NA
CASSYAGTVNTEAFF	TGTGCCAGCAGTTATGCAGGGACAGTGAACACTGAAGCTTTCTTT	TRBV6-2/TRBV6-3	TRBJ1-1	NA	TRBD1
CASSLTGAFSGNTIYF	TGTGCCAGCAGTTTGACAGGGGCCTTCTCTGGAAACACCATATATTTT	TRBV6-6	TRBJ1-3	NA	TRBD1
CASSPTSGTGELFF	TGTGCCAGCAGCCCGACTAGCGGCACCGGGGAGCTGTTTTTT	TRBV11-1	TRBJ2-2	NA	TRBD2
CASSLHDRPDLAPRVF	TGTGCCAGCAGTCTCCACGACAGGCCGGACCTAGCCCCGAGGGTCTTC	TRBV27	TRBJ2-1	NA	NA